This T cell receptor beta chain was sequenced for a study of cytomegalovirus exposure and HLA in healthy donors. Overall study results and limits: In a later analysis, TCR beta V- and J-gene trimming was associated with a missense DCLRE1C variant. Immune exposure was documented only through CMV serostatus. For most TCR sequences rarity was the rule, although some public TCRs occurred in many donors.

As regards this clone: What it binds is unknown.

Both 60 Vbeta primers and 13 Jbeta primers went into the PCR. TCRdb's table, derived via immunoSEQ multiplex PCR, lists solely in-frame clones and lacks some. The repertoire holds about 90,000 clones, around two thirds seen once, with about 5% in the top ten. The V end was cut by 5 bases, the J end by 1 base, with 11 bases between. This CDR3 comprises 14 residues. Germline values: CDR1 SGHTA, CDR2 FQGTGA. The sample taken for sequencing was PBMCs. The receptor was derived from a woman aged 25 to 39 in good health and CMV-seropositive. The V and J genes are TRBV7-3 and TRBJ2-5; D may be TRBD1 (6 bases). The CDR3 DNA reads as TGTGCCAGCAGCCAGTTGGGGGCCCAAGAGACCCAGTACTTC. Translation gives CASSQLGAQETQYF.